This TCR beta chain appears in the sequencing data of a study of early T cells in non-severe SARS-CoV-2 infection. The CDR3 has 15 amino acids. V shed 1 base and J shed 5 bases, with 12 bases lying between them. Looked up from germline, CDR1 is SGHDN and CDR2 is FVKESK. In its sample, this clonotype was seen a few times. The antigen remains undetermined. TCRdb called the 5' RACE reads again in MiXCR, with one record for every CDR3 protein. In the table there are tens of thousands of distinct CDR3 sequences, 15% of which are singletons. Study-wide points: The study's VDJdb matching favored anti-spike CD8 responses and missed private and CD4 specificities.

What was sequenced was whole blood. This receptor was obtained from an adult who was a healthcare worker with PCR-confirmed SARS-CoV-2 infection or an uninfected control (not recorded which). The V gene is TRBV14, the J gene TRBJ2-1; D is possibly TRBD2 (5 bases). This CDR3 is CASSQAGSTNNEQFF. CDR3 coding DNA: TGTGCCAGCAGCCAAGCGGGGAGTACTAACAATGAGCAGTTCTTC.